The present T cell receptor beta chain was sequenced within a study of T cells in Graves' hyperthyroidism and ophthalmopathy. Authors of the study amplified TCR beta CDR3 regions from RNA transcripts. HTBI primers were employed in a first-round RT-PCR of the TCR CDR3. TCRdb re-derived calls from the multiplex PCR reads in MiXCR, one entry per CDR3 protein. This sample yields about 640,000 distinct CDR3 sequences, of which around 13% are seen a single time; approximately 13% belongs to the top ten. CDR1 and CDR2 from the germline V gene are MDHEN and SYDVKM. V lost 4 bases, J lost 0 bases, and 3 bases stayed unmatched. This CDR3 is built from 16 residues.

The clonotype comes from a woman between 50 and 59 years old with Graves' ophthalmopathy. The sequenced material came from blood. The chain joins TRBV28 to TRBJ1-4; TRBD1 matches 9 bases. CDR3 bases: TGTGCCAGCAGTTGGGGACAGGGAACAACTAATGAAAAACTGTTTTTT. Amino acids: CASSWGQGTTNEKLFF.